This TCR beta chain came from a study of blood T cell repertoires in COVID-19. At the level of the study: PBMCs, B-cell-depleted T cells, or T cells were the source of the cDNA or gDNA that made up the material.

Per the authors' pipeline: From reference gene primer amplification, estimates of nucleated cell counts were derived. Here immunoSEQ multiplex PCR was the method, and the copy in TCRdb shows in-frame clones only, minus some. V and J calls and clone size are those listed in that table; D and trimming were worked out from the DNA. This table holds under 300,000 clones, nearly 90% found once. Seattle cases were enrolled at active infection and followed longitudinally. Deletions cut 5 bases from V and 5 bases from J, with 15 bases between. Germline V gene data show CDR1 as SGHTA and CDR2 as FQGNSA. The CDR3 has 14 amino acids.

This clonotype originated in a woman aged 55-70 years with COVID-19, enrolled during active disease. The V and J genes are TRBV7-2 and TRBJ1-1; no clear D gene. The sample comprised peripheral blood. In DNA, the CDR3 is TGTGCCAGCAGCCTGTCCGGCGGCGTAACTGAAGCTTTCTTT. Encoded protein: CASSLSGGVTEAFF.